The T cell receptor beta chain under discussion was sequenced for a study of shared clonotypes between healthy human individuals. Study-level points and caveats: The low donor count limited represented genetic and exposure-history diversity. On the whole, naive subsets had larger estimated richness than memory subsets had. The sole specimen, blood, was sampled, and tissue repertoires likely differ.

As regards this clone: Its antigen remains unidentified.

Repertoires were generated with immunoSEQ multiplex PCR, while TCRdb's copy carries only in-frame clones and drops some. Here the sample spans hundreds of thousands of clones, almost 97% being singletons. The germline V gene encodes CDR1 SGHRS and CDR2 YFSETQ. This CDR3 spans 15 amino acids. V lost 0 bases and J 3 bases, leaving 12 bases between the germline ends. Partitioning of CD4+ cells yielded a CD45RA+ naive subset and a CD45RA-negative memory subset. The chain recombines TRBV5-1 with TRBJ1-1; no reliable D call. Specimen: naive CD4+ T cells sorted from blood. Subset indicated: CD45RA+ positively selected. This sequence was found in a woman aged 25 to 39 in good health. This CDR3 reads CASSLVPGSDTEAFF. Here the CDR3 DNA reads TGCGCCAGCAGCTTGGTACCGGGATCGGACACTGAAGCTTTCTTT.